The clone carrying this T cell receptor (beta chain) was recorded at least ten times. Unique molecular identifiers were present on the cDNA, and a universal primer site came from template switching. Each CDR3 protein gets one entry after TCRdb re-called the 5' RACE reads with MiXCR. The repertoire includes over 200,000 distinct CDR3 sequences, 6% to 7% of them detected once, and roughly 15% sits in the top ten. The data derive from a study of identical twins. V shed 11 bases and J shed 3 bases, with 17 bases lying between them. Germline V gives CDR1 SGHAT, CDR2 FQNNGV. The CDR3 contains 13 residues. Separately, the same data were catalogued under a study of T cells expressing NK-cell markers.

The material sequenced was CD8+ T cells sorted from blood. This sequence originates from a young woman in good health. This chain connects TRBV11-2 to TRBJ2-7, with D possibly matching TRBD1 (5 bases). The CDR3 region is CASQDTALYEQYF. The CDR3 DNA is TGTGCCTCCCAGGACACCGCCCTCTACGAGCAGTACTTC.